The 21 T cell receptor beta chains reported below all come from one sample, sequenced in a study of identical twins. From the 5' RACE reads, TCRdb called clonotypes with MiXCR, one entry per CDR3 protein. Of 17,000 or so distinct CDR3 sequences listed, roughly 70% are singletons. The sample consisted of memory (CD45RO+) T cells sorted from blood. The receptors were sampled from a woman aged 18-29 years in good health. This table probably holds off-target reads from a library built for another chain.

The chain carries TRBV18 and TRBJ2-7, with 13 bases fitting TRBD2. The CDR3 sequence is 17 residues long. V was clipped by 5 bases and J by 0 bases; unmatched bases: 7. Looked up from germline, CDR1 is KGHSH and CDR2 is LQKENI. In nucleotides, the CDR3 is TGTGCCAGCTCATCCAGGACTAGCGGGAGTTTCTCCTACGAGCAGTACTTC. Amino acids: CASSSRTSGSFSYEQYF.

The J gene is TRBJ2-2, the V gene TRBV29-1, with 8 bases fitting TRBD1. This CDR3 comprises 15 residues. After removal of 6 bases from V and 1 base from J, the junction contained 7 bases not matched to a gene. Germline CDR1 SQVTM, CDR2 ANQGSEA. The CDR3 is CSVTSGTGNTGELFF. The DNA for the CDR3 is TGCAGCGTCACATCCGGGACAGGGAACACCGGGGAGCTGTTTTTT.

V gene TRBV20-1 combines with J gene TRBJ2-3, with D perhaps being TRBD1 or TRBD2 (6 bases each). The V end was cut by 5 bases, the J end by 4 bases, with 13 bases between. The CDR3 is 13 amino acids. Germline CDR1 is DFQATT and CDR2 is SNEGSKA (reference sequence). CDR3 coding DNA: TGCAGTGCTGGCGCCGGGGGCGCAGATACGCAGTATTTT. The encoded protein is CSAGAGGADTQYF.

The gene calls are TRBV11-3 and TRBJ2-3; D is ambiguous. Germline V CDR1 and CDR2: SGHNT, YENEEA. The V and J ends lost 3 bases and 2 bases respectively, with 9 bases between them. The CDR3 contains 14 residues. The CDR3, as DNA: TGTGCCAGCAGCTTGTCCGCGGCCACAGATACGCAGTATTTT. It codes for CASSLSAATDTQYF.

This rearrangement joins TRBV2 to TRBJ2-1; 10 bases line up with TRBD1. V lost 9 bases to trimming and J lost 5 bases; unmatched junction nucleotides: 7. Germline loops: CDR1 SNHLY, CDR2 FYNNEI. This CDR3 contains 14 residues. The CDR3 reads CARSGTGDNNEQFF. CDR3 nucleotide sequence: TGTGCCAGGTCCGGGACAGGGGATAACAATGAGCAGTTCTTC.

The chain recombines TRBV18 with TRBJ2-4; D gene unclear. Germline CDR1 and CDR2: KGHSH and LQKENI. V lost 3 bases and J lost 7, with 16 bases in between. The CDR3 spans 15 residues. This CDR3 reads CASSPTVLGNNIQYF. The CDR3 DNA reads TGTGCCAGCTCACCTACCGTGTTAGGAAATAACATTCAGTACTTC.

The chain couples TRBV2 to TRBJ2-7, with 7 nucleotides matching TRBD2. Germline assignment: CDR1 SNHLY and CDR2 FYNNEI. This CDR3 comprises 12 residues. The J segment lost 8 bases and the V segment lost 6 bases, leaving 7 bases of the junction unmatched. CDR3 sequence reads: CASRALANKQYF. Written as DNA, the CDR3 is TGTGCCAGCAGGGCACTAGCGAATAAGCAGTACTTC. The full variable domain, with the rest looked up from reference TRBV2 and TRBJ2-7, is EPEVTQTPSHQVTQMGQEVILRCVPISNHLYFYWYRQILGQKVEFLVSFYNNEISEKSEIFDDQFSVERPDGSNFTLKIRSTKLEDSAMYFCASRALANKQYFGPGTRLTVT.

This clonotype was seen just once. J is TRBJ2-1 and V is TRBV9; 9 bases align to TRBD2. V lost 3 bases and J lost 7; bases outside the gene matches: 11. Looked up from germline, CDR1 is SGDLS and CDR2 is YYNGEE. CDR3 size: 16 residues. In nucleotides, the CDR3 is TGTGCCAGCAGCGGGGCGCTAGCGGGACAGACGAATGAGCAGTTCTTC. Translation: CASSGALAGQTNEQFF. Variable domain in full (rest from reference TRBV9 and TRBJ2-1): DSGVTQTPKHLITATGQRVTLRCSPRSGDLSVYWYQQSLDQGLQFLIQYYNGEERAKGNILERFSAQQFPDLHSELNLSSLELGDSALYFCASSGALAGQTNEQFFGPGTRLTVL.

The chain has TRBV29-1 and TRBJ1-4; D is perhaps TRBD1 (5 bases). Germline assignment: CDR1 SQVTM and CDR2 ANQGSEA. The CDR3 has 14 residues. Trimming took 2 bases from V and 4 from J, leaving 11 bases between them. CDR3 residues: CSVESGDHNEKLFF. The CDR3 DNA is TGCAGCGTTGAATCGGGGGACCATAATGAAAAACTGTTTTTT.

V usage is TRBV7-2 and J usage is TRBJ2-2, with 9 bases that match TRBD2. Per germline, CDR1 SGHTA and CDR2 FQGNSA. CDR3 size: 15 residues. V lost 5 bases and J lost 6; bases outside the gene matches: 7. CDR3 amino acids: CASSNIAGEAGELFF. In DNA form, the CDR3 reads TGTGCCAGCAGCAATATAGCGGGAGAAGCCGGGGAGCTGTTTTTT. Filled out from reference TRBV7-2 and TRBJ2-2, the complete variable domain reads GAGVSQSPSNKVTEKGKDVELRCDPISGHTALYWYRQSLGQGLEFLIYFQGNSAPDKSGLPSDRFSAERTGGSVSTLTIQRTQQEDSAVYLCASSNIAGEAGELFFGEGSRLTVL.

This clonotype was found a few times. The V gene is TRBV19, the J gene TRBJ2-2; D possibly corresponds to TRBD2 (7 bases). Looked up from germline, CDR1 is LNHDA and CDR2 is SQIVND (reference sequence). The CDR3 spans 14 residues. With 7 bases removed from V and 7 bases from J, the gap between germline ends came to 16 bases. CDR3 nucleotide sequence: TGTGCCAGTAAAGGGGGGAGGGCCATCGGGGAGCTGTTTTTT. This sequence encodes CASKGGRAIGELFF.

For the CDR3, the DNA is TGTGCCAGCAGTTACCCCGGAGGGGGCAATGAGCAGTTCTTC. This codes for CASSYPGGGNEQFF. The genes are TRBV6-5 and TRBJ2-1, with D perhaps matching TRBD1 or TRBD2 (6 bases each). The V gene's germline CDR1 is MNHEY and CDR2 SVGAGI. Trimming removed 2 bases at V and 6 bases at J, with 11 bases between. The CDR3 loop spans 14 amino acids.

CDR3 loop: CASSWDAGLNSGANVLTF. For the CDR3, the DNA is TGTGCCAGCAGTTGGGACGCGGGACTCAACTCTGGGGCCAACGTCCTGACTTTC. This chain uses TRBV6-2 or TRBV6-3 with TRBJ2-6; maybe TRBD2 (6 bases). The CDR3 has 18 amino acids. V shed 4 bases and J shed 0 bases, with 16 bases lying between them. The germline gives CDR1 MNHEY, CDR2 SVGEGT.

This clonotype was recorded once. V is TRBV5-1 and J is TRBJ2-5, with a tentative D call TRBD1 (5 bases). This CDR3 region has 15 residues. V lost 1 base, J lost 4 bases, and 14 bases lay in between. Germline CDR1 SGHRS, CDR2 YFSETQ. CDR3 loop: CASSLWAGISETQYF. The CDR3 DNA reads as TGCGCCAGCAGCTTGTGGGCAGGGATATCAGAGACCCAGTACTTC.

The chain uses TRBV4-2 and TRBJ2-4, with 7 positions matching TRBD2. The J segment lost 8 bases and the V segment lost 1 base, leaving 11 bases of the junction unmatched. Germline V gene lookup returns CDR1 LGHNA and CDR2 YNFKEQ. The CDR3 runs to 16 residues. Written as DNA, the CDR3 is TGTGCCAGCAGCCAAGCATTGGCGGGAGCCCTAGACATTCAGTACTTC. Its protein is CASSQALAGALDIQYF.

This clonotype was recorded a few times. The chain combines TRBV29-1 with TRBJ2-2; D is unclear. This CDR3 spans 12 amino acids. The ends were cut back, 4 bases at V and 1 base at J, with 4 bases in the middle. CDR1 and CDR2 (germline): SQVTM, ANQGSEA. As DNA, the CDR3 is TGCAGCGTTGGTCAGAACACCGGGGAGCTGTTTTTT. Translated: CSVGQNTGELFF.

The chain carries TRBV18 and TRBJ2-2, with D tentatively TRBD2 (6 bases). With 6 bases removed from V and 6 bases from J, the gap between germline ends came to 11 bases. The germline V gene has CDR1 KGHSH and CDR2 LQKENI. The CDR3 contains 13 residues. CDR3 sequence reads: CASSIGTAGELFF. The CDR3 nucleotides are TGTGCCAGCTCGATCGGGACTGCCGGGGAGCTGTTTTTT.

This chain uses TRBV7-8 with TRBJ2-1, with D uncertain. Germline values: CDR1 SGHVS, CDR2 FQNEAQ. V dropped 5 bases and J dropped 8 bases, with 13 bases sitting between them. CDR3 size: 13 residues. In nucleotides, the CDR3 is TGTGCCAGCAGCAAACCCCAGTCGGATGAGCAGTTCTTC. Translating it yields CASSKPQSDEQFF. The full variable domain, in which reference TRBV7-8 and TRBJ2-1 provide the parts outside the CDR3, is GAGVSQSPRYKVAKRGQDVALRCDPISGHVSLFWYQQALGQGPEFLTYFQNEAQLDKSGLPSDRFFAERPEGSVSTLKIQRTQQEDSAVYLCASSKPQSDEQFFGPGTRLTVL.

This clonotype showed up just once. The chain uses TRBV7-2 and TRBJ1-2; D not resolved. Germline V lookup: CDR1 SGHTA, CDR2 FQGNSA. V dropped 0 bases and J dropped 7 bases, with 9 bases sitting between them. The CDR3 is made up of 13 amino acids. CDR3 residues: CASSLAGSGGYTF. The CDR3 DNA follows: TGTGCCAGCAGCTTAGCTGGGTCCGGTGGCTACACCTTC.

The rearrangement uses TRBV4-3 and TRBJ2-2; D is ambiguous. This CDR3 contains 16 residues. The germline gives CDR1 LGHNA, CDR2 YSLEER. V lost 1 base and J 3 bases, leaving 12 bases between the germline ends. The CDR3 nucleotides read TGCGCCAGCAGCCAAGGGTCCATCGGAGACACCGGGGAGCTGTTTTTT. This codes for CASSQGSIGDTGELFF.

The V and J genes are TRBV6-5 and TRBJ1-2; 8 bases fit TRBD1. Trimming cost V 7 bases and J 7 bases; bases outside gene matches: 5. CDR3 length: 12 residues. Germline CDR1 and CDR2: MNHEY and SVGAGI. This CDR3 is CASTDRAGGYTF. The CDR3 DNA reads TGTGCCAGCACGGACAGGGCGGGTGGCTACACCTTC.